The 14 T cell receptor beta chains listed next were all sequenced from one sample in a study of blood T cell repertoires in COVID-19. Profiling relied on immunoSEQ multiplex PCR, and the TCRdb table lists in-frame clones only, not all of them. The data show over 65,000 clones, around 87% seen once. Sequencing was done on a sample of peripheral blood. These TCRs come from a human donor in a cohort sampled during active COVID-19.

V gene TRBV7-6 combines with J gene TRBJ2-3; D possibly corresponds to TRBD2 (6 bases). V dropped 2 bases and J dropped 3 bases, with 18 bases sitting between them. Germline values: CDR1 SGHVS, CDR2 FNYEAQ. The CDR3 sequence is 17 residues long. The CDR3 is CASSLFAGGGTTDTQYF. CDR3 DNA: TGTGCCAGCAGCTTATTTGCCGGGGGTGGCACTACAGATACGCAGTATTTT.

The rearrangement joins TRBV24-1 to TRBJ1-2; 7 bases line up with TRBD1. Unmatched junction bases numbered 2, after V lost 4 bases and J lost 4 bases. From germline, CDR1 is KGHDR and CDR2 SFDVKD. The length of the CDR3 is 13 residues. CDR3 residues: CATSDGTVYGYTF. The CDR3 DNA follows: TGTGCCACCAGTGACGGGACAGTCTATGGCTACACCTTC.

For the CDR3, the DNA is TGTGCCAGCAGTCCCCATAGGACAGCATATCAGCCCCAGCATTTT. This codes for CASSPHRTAYQPQHF. V gene TRBV25-1 combines with J gene TRBJ1-5, with a possible D match to TRBD1 (6 bases). The ends were cut back, 5 bases at V and 5 bases at J, with 16 bases in the middle. The germline V gene has CDR1 MGHDK and CDR2 SYGVNS. The CDR3 extends over 15 amino acids.

This sequence joins TRBV4-1 and TRBJ2-1, with 7 bases lining up with TRBD2. Per germline, CDR1 MGHRA and CDR2 YSYEKL. The CDR3 is 16 amino acids. V lost 0 bases to trimming and J lost 3 bases; unmatched junction nucleotides: 5. CDR3 bases: TGCGCCAGCAGCCAAGAGCCGGCTAGCGGCTACAATGAGCAGTTCTTC. Its translation: CASSQEPASGYNEQFF.

The chain uses TRBV4-1 and TRBJ2-3, with 8 bases lining up with TRBD2. CDR1 MGHRA and CDR2 YSYEKL come from the germline V gene. This CDR3 is built from 17 residues. The J segment lost 5 bases and the V segment lost 0 bases, leaving 10 bases of the junction unmatched. The CDR3 nucleotides read TGCGCCAGCAGCCAAGACCGGGGGGCGGGAGGAAGAGATACGCAGTATTTT. Translated, it gives CASSQDRGAGGRDTQYF.

The chain joins TRBV2 to TRBJ2-1; D call uncertain. Germline assignment: CDR1 SNHLY and CDR2 FYNNEI. The CDR3 runs to 17 residues. Trimming pared 6 bases from V and 0 bases from J, leaving 18 bases between. Here the CDR3 DNA reads TGTGCCAGCAGCGACCCAATCGCGGTTGGCTCCTACAATGAGCAGTTCTTC. Its protein is CASSDPIAVGSYNEQFF.

This chain connects TRBV2 to TRBJ2-7; 9 nucleotides agree with TRBD1. This CDR3 is 14 amino acids long. Germline V gene data show CDR1 as SNHLY and CDR2 as FYNNEI. J was trimmed by 2 bases and V by 6 bases; bases with no gene match: 5. The CDR3, as DNA: TGTGCCAGCAGGGAAAGGGACAGGGCCTACGAGCAGTACTTC. The encoded protein is CASRERDRAYEQYF.

The gene calls are TRBV7-9 and TRBJ1-1; D call uncertain. CDR3 length: 13 amino acids. Germline V gene lookup returns CDR1 SEHNR and CDR2 FQNEAQ (reference sequence). V was pared by 5 bases and J by 2 bases, with 9 bases between. As DNA, the CDR3 is TGTGCCAGCAGCCAGACAAGCAACACTGAAGCTTTCTTT. Translation gives CASSQTSNTEAFF.

This chain connects TRBV7-3 to TRBJ2-3; 7 bases align to TRBD1. Per germline, CDR1 SGHTA and CDR2 FQGTGA. This CDR3 region has 16 residues. V was clipped by 3 bases and J by 3 bases; unmatched bases: 9. CDR3 bases: TGTGCCAGCAGCTTCGGGACAGAAAGACCTACAGATACGCAGTATTTT. Encoded protein: CASSFGTERPTDTQYF.

The chain is built from TRBV6-5 and TRBJ2-3; D gene unclear. Germline V lookup: CDR1 MNHEY, CDR2 SVGAGI. V lost 2 bases, J lost 2 bases, and 5 bases lay in between. This CDR3 has 13 residues. CDR3 nucleotides: TGTGCCAGCAGTTACCAGGCCACAGATACGCAGTATTTT. Translating it yields CASSYQATDTQYF.

The chain carries TRBV27 and TRBJ1-1; TRBD1 is a possible D gene (6 bases). The CDR3 runs to 14 residues. Germline V gene sequence: CDR1 MNHEY, CDR2 SMNVEV (reference sequence). Trimming removed 4 bases at V and 5 bases at J, with 14 bases between. The CDR3 DNA reads TGTGCCAGCAGTTCTCAGGGGAGGGGGACTGAAGCTTTCTTT. Its translation is CASSSQGRGTEAFF.

This clone was recorded once. The sample has other DNA sequences that encode this CDR3 too. The chain has TRBV28 and TRBJ1-1; TRBD1 agrees at 8 bases. The CDR3 covers 16 residues. V lost 6 bases and J lost 0; bases outside the gene matches: 9. From germline, CDR1 is MDHEN and CDR2 SYDVKM. CDR3: CASSKDREGLNTEAFF. CDR3 sequence (DNA): TGTGCCAGCAGCAAGGACAGGGAAGGTTTGAACACTGAAGCTTTCTTT.

This rearrangement joins TRBV24-1 to TRBJ2-1; 9 bases fit TRBD1. Germline V gives CDR1 KGHDR, CDR2 SFDVKD. V was clipped by 4 bases and J by 5 bases; unmatched bases: 11. The CDR3 totals 17 residues. The CDR3 loop reads CATSEQLFGTGNNEQFF. The CDR3 bases are TGTGCCACCAGTGAACAATTATTCGGGACAGGGAACAATGAGCAGTTCTTC.

This chain joins TRBV7-2 and TRBJ2-3; TRBD2 matches 7 bases. V shed 6 bases, J shed 0 bases, and the junction held 15 bases outside the gene matches. The CDR3 sequence is 18 residues long. CDR1 and CDR2 from the germline V gene are SGHTA and FQGNSA. CDR3 sequence: CASSLREGRASSTDTQYF. CDR3 nucleotide sequence: TGTGCCAGCAGTTTGAGGGAGGGCCGGGCCTCTAGCACAGATACGCAGTATTTT.